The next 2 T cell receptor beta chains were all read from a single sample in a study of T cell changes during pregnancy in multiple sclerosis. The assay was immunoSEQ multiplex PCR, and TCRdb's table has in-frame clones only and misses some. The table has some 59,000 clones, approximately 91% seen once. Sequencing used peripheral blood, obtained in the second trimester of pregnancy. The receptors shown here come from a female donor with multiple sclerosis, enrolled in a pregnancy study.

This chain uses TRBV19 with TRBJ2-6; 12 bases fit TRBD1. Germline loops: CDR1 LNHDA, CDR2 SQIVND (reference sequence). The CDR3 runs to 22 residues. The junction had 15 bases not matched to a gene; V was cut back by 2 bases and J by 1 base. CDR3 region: CASSIFGTGGFISRSGANVLTF. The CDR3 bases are TGTGCCAGTAGTATATTTGGGACAGGGGGCTTTATATCGAGGTCTGGGGCCAACGTCCTGACTTTC.

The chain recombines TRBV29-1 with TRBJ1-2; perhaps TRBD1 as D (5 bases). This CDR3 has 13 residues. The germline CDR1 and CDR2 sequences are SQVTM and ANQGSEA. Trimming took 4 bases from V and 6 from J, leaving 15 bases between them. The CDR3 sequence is CSVGAGKWNGYTF. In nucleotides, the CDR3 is TGCAGCGTTGGGGCAGGGAAATGGAATGGCTACACCTTC.